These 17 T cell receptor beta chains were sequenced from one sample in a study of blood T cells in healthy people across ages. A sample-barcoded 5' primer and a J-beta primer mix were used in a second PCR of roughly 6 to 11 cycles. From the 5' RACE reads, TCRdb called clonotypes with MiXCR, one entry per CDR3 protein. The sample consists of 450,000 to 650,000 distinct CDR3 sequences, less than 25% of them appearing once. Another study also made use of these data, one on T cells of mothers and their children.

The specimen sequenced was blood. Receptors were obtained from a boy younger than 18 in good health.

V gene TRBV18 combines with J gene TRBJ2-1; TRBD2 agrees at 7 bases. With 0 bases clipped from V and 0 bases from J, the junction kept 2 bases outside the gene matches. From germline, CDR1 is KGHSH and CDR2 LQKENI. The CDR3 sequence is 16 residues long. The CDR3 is CASSPPRTSSYNEQFF. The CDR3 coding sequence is TGTGCCAGCTCACCACCGAGGACTAGCTCCTACAATGAGCAGTTCTTC.

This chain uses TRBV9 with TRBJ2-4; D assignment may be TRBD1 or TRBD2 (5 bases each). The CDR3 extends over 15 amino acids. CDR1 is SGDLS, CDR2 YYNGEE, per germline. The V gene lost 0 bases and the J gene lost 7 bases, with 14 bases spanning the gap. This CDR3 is CASSVGDHEMNIQYF. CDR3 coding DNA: TGTGCCAGCAGCGTAGGGGACCATGAGATGAACATTCAGTACTTC.

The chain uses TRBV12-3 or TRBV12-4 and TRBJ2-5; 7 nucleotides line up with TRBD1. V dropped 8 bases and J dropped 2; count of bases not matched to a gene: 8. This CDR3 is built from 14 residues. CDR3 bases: TGTGCCAGCGGCCTCCCGGGACAGCAAGAGACCCAGTACTTC. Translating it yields CASGLPGQQETQYF.

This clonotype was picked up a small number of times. This CDR3 reads CASSFTWTSGSLYNEQFF. The CDR3 region has the DNA TGTGCCAGCAGTTTTACTTGGACTAGCGGGAGTTTGTACAATGAGCAGTTCTTC. This rearrangement joins TRBV28 to TRBJ2-1; 13 positions match TRBD2. J gave up 4 bases and V 3 bases, and 9 bases lay outside the gene matches. The CDR3 contains 18 residues. Looked up from germline, CDR1 is MDHEN and CDR2 is SYDVKM. Complete variable domain (other parts from reference TRBV28 and TRBJ2-1): DVKVTQSSRYLVKRTGEKVFLECVQDMDHENMFWYRQDPGLGLRLIYFSYDVKMKEKGDIPEGYSVSREKKERFSLILESASTNQTSMYLCASSFTWTSGSLYNEQFFGPGTRLTVL.

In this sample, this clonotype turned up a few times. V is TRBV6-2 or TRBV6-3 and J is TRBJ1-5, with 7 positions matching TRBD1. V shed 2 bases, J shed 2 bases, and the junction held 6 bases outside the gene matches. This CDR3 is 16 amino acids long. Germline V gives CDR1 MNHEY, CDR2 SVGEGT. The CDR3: CASSYGSQGGNQPQHF. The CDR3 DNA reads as TGTGCCAGCAGTTACGGCTCGCAGGGGGGCAATCAGCCCCAGCATTTT.

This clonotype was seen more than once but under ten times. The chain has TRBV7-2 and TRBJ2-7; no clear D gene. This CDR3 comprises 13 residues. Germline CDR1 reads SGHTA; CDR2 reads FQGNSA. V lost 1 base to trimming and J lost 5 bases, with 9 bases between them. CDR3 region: CASSLGLTDEQYF. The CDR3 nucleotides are TGTGCCAGCAGCTTAGGGCTAACCGACGAGCAGTACTTC.

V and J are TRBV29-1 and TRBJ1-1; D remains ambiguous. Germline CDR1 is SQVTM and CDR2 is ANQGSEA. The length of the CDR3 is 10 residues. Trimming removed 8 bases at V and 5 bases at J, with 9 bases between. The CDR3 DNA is TGCAGCTCCTCGGGGACTGAAGCTTTCTTT. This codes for CSSSGTEAFF. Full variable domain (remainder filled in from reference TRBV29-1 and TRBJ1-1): SAVISQKPSRDICQRGTSLTIQCQVDSQVTMMFWYRQQPGQSLTLIATANQGSEATYESGFVIDKFPISRPNLTFSTLTVSNMSPEDSSIYLCSSSGTEAFFGQGTRLTVV.

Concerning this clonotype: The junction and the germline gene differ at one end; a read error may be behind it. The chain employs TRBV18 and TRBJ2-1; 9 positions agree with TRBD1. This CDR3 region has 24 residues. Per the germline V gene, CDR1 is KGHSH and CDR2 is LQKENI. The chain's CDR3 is CASSPPIGLNDRGSVNSFYNEQFF. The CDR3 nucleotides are TGTGCCAGCTCACCACCGATCGGTCTTAATGACAGGGGGTCGGTGAACTCCTTCTACAATGAGCAGTTCTTT.

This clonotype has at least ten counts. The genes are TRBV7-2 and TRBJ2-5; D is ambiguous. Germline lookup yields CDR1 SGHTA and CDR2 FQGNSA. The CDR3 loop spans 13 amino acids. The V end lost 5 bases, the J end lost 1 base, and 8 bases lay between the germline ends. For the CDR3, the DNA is TGTGCCAGCAGCGGGCAGCCCCAAGAGACCCAGTACTTC. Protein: CASSGQPQETQYF.

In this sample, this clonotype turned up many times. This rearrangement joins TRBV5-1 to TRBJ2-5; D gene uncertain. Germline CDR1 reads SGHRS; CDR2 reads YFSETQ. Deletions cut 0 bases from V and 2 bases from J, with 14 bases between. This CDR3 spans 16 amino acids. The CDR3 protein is CASSLDPLAPQETQYF. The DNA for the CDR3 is TGCGCCAGCAGCTTGGACCCCCTCGCCCCTCAAGAGACCCAGTACTTC.

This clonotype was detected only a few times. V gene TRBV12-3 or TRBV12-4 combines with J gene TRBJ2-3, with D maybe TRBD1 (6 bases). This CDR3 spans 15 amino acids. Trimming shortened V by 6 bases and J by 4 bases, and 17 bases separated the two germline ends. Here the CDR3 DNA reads TGTGCCAGCAGCTCTGGACAGCCCGGTCCAGATACGCAGTATTTT. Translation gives CASSSGQPGPDTQYF.

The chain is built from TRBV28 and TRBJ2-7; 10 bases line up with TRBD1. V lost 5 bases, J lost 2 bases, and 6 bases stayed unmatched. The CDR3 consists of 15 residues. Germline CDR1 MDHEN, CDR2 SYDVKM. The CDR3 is CASSQAGTGAYEQYF. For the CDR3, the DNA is TGTGCCAGCAGTCAGGCCGGGACAGGGGCCTACGAGCAGTACTTC.

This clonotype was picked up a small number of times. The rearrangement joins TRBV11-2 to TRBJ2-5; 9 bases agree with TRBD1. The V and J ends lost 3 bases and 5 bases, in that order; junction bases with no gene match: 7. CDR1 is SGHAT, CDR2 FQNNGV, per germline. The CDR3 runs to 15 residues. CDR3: CASSFRDRVMETQYF. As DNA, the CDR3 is TGTGCCAGCAGCTTTCGGGACAGGGTAATGGAGACCCAGTACTTC. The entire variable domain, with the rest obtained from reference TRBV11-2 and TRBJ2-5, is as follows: EAGVAQSPRYKIIEKRQSVAFWCNPISGHATLYWYQQILGQGPKLLIQFQNNGVVDDSQLPKDRFSAERLKGVDSTLKIQPAKLEDSAVYLCASSFRDRVMETQYFGPGTRLLVL.

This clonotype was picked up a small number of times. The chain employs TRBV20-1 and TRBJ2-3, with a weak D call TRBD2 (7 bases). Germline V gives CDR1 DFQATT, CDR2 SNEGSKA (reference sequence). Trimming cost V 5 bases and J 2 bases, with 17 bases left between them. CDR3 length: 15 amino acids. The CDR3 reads CSAPMGGDNTDTQYF. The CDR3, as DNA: TGCAGTGCTCCCATGGGGGGGGACAACACAGATACGCAGTATTTT.

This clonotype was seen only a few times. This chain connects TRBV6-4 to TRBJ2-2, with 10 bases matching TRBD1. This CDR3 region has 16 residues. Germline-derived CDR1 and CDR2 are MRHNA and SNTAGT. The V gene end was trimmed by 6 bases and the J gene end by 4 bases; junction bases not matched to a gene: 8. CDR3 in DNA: TGTGCCAGCAGCGATGAAGGGACAGGGGTCACCGGGGAGCTGTTTTTT. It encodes CASSDEGTGVTGELFF.

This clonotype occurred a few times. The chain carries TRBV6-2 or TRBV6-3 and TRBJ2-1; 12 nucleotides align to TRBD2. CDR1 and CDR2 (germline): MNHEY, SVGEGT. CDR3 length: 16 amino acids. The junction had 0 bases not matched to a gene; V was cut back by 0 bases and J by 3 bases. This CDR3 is CASSYSTSGSYNEQFF. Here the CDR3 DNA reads TGTGCCAGCAGTTACTCGACTAGCGGGAGCTACAATGAGCAGTTCTTC.

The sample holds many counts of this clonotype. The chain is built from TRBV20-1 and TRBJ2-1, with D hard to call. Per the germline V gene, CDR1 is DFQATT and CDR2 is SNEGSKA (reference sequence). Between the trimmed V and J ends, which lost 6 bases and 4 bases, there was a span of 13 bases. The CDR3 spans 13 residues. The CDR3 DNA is TGCAGTGCGCCCCGGACGGATTACAATGAGCAGTTCTTC. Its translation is CSAPRTDYNEQFF.